The clone carrying this T cell receptor beta chain was picked up many times. TCRdb reprocessed the RT-PCR reads via MiXCR and lists one record per CDR3 protein. Here the sample spans about 780,000 distinct CDR3 sequences, approximately 18% being singletons. The data originate from a study of response to subunit inactivated influenza vaccine. Material: PBMCs from blood, obtained more than 4 days after vaccination. The receptor comes from a man between 50 and 59 years old who received an inactivated influenza vaccine.

The CDR3 sequence: CASSQSRFQPQHF. In DNA, the CDR3 is TGTGCCAGCAGCCAATCGCGTTTTCAGCCCCAGCATTTT. V gene TRBV14 combines with J gene TRBJ1-5; D unresolved. The CDR3 contains 13 residues. Trimming removed 2 bases at V and 6 bases at J, with 8 bases between. CDR1 and CDR2 (germline): SGHDN, FVKESK.